The 18 T cell receptor beta chains below were found in one sample sequenced in a study of tumor-infiltrating lymphocytes in primary liver carcinoma (dated by TCRdb to the late 2010s). Total RNA and DNA were co-extracted from about 19-30 mg of bulk tissue with the AllPrep DNA/RNA mini kit, without cell sorting. Sequencing instrument: Illumina HiSeq 2500. TCRbeta-specific cDNA was reverse-transcribed from 500 ng total RNA using a constant-region primer and ProtoScript II reverse transcriptase. TCRbeta libraries were built with three nested multiplex PCR rounds, a slightly modified ARM-PCR procedure. Each of the first two PCR rounds ran for 9 to 10 cycles using multiplex TRBV1-TRBV30 forward primers together with a Cbeta reverse primer. TCRdb trimmed the raw reads at Q25, called clones with MiXCR and kept productive beta chains. Under each unique CDR3 protein, matching rows form one entry showing the most common genes and DNA. The sample data list approximately 92,000 distinct CDR3 sequences, and about 73% of these were observed just once. The ten largest clones add up to 27% of the sample.

Sequencing was performed on tumor-adjacent normal liver tissue. The receptor source for this set is a man aged 40-49 years with primary liver carcinoma and hepatitis B virus infection.

Regarding this clonotype: The conserved phenylalanine or tryptophan normally closing the CDR3 is absent here, so this likely arose from a read error. The limits of the CDR3 on the DNA are not certain, so only TCRdb's listed CDR3 is given. The genes are TRBV6-5 and TRBJ1-5. Germline CDR1 MNHEY, CDR2 SVGAGI. The CDR3 length equals 13 residues, ends included. CDR3 protein: CVSSDMRDQPQDL.

In its sample, this clonotype was seen once. A much larger clone lies one base from this, so it may be a read error. The J gene is TRBJ1-3, the V gene TRBV10-3; no clear D. CDR3 length: 12 residues. Germline V CDR1 and CDR2: ENHRY, SYGVKD. Here the CDR3 DNA reads TGTGCCATCACTAGCTCTGGAGACACCATATATTTT. Protein product: CAITSSGDTIYF.

Notes on this clonotype: This clone may be a read error of a much larger clone one base away. This chain connects TRBV5-4 to TRBJ2-2, with D maybe TRBD1 (5 bases). The CDR3 consists of 15 residues. V was cut by 4 bases and J by 1 base, with 11 bases left in between. Germline CDR1 and CDR2: SGHNT and YYREEE (reference sequence). CDR3 DNA sequence: TGTGCCAGCAGCAAGAAGACAGTGAACACCGGGGAGCTGTTTTTT. Protein product: CASSKKTVNTGELFF.

V is TRBV18 and J is TRBJ1-2, with D unclear. This CDR3 has 12 amino acids. The germline V gene has CDR1 KGHSH and CDR2 LQKENI. The V and J ends lost 3 bases and 7 bases respectively, with 9 bases between them. The CDR3 bases are TGTGCCAGCTCACCGGCGCAGGCTGGCTACACCTTC. Translating it yields CASSPAQAGYTF. Based on the CDR3 plus reference TRBV18 and TRBJ1-2, the full variable domain is NAGVMQNPRHLVRRRGQEARLRCSPMKGHSHVYWYRQLPEEGLKFMVYLQKENIIDESGMPKERFSAEFPKEGPSILRIQQVVRGDSAAYFCASSPAQAGYTFGSGTRLTVV.

On this clonotype itself: Since a much larger clone is just one base distant, this may be a read error. The chain recombines TRBV5-4 with TRBJ2-1; D gene unclear. Between the trimmed V and J ends, which lost 4 bases and 0 bases, there was a span of 17 bases. Looked up from germline, CDR1 is SGHNT and CDR2 is YYREEE (reference sequence). This CDR3 spans 17 amino acids. For the CDR3, the DNA is TGTGCCAGCAGCCCCGAAGTAATCCCGAGCTCCTACAATGAGCAGTTCTTC. Residues: CASSPEVIPSSYNEQFF.

This chain uses TRBV5-1 with TRBJ2-3; maybe TRBD2 (6 bases). Germline CDR1 and CDR2: SGHRS and YFSETQ. The CDR3 covers 16 residues. V gave up 4 bases and J gave up 6 bases, with 21 bases separating them. This chain's CDR3 is CASSDLGRPNHDTQYF. The CDR3, as DNA: TGCGCCAGCAGCGACCTTGGGAGGCCAAATCATGATACGCAGTATTTT.

The table lists this clonotype with a few counts. A much more abundant neighbour one base away suggests this may be a read error. CDR3: CASSHGLAGGAAEQYF. The CDR3 bases are TGCGCCAGCAGCCATGGACTAGCGGGAGGAGCCGCCGAGCAGTACTTC. The chain joins TRBV10-1 to TRBJ2-7; TRBD2 matches at 14 bases. The CDR3 is made up of 16 amino acids. J lost 6 bases, V lost 6 bases, and 10 bases had no gene match. Germline CDR1 reads WNHNN; CDR2 reads SYGVQD (reference sequence).

The chain employs TRBV11-2 and TRBJ1-1; D ambiguous. CDR3 length equals 13 residues. The germline V and J ends were trimmed by 10 bases and 4 bases, with 16 bases remaining between them. Germline-derived CDR1 and CDR2 are SGHAT and FQNNGV. The CDR3 sequence: CANSLETGTEAFF. In DNA, the CDR3 is TGTGCCAACAGTTTAGAGACGGGCACTGAAGCTTTCTTT.

About this clonotype itself: An end of the junction does not agree with germline; a read error may underlie this. V gene TRBV6-6 combines with J gene TRBJ1-1; D might be TRBD1 (6 bases). This CDR3 contains 15 residues. Germline CDR1 reads MNHNY; CDR2 reads SVGAGI (reference sequence). This CDR3 is CASSPRTVMNTETFF. The CDR3 DNA reads as TGTGCAAGCAGCCCCCGGACAGTTATGAACACTGAAACTTTCTTT.

The CDR3 protein is CASRLTAVGDTIYF. DNA for the CDR3: TGTGCCAGCAGACTAACGGCCGTAGGAGACACCATATATTTT. V is TRBV6-5 and J is TRBJ1-3, with D hard to call. The V gene's germline CDR1 is MNHEY and CDR2 SVGAGI. The CDR3 spans 14 residues. The V end lost 6 bases, the J end lost 8 bases, and 17 bases lay between the germline ends.

This clonotype was detected many times. The CDR3 reads CSVLAVDTDTQYF. As DNA, the CDR3 is TGCAGCGTACTAGCTGTCGACACAGATACGCAGTATTTT. This chain connects TRBV29-1 to TRBJ2-3; TRBD2 might be the D (6 bases). The germline CDR1 and CDR2 sequences are SQVTM and ANQGSEA. The V and J ends lost 6 bases and 2 bases respectively, with 12 bases between them. CDR3 length: 13 residues.

The chain recombines TRBV5-5 with TRBJ1-6, with D hard to call. Germline lookup yields CDR1 SGHKS and CDR2 YYEKEE (reference sequence). The CDR3 length is 13 residues. V was shortened by 4 bases and J by 9 bases, with 11 bases between the two germline ends. CDR3 loop: CASSPGPRSPLHF. CDR3 DNA sequence: TGTGCCAGCAGCCCCGGACCTCGTTCACCCCTCCACTTT.

This clonotype has only a few counts. One base away lies a much larger clone, so this may be a sequencing read error. Likely a read error: the CDR3 ends without its conserved phenylalanine or tryptophan. The genes are TRBV6-5 and TRBJ2-5; a possible D gene is TRBD2 (6 bases). Germline assignment: CDR1 MNHEY and CDR2 SVGAGI. The CDR3 consists of 15 residues. V was shortened by 4 bases and J by 5 bases, with 17 bases between the two germline ends. CDR3 amino acids: CASSLRRGGDETQYY. In DNA form, the CDR3 reads TGTGCCAGCAGTTTAAGGAGAGGAGGGGATGAGACCCAGTACTAC.

This clonotype was counted at least ten times. This chain joins TRBV14 and TRBJ2-1, with TRBD2 matching over 7 bases. The V gene's germline CDR1 is SGHDN and CDR2 FVKESK. Trimming removed 4 bases from V and 7 bases from J; junction bases left unmatched: 1. The CDR3 contains 12 residues. The CDR3 nucleotides read TGTGCCAGCAGCCTACTAGCGAATGAGCAGTTCTTC. It translates to CASSLLANEQFF.

On this clonotype: This may stem from a read error, because a much larger clone lies one nucleotide away. The V gene is TRBV11-2, the J gene TRBJ2-1, with TRBD1 identical over 9 bases. The germline V gene encodes CDR1 SGHAT and CDR2 FQNNGV. This CDR3 contains 15 residues. For the CDR3, the DNA is TGTGCCAGCAGTCCCGGGACAGGGAGGGGTAATGAGCAGATCTTC. It specifies CASSPGTGRGNEQIF.

Worth noting for this clonotype: Mismatch with germline at one junction end may stem from a read error. The rearrangement uses TRBV11-2 and TRBJ2-2, with D unclear. The germline V gene has CDR1 SGHAT and CDR2 FQNNGV. This CDR3 contains 16 residues. CDR3 in amino acids: CASSFGPLANTGELFF. In nucleotides, the CDR3 is TGTGCCAGCAGCTTTGGGCCGCTCGCGAATACCGGGGAGCTGTTTTTT.

V is TRBV7-9 and J is TRBJ2-5; D might be TRBD2 (5 bases). V was clipped by 3 bases and J by 2 bases, with 7 bases between them. The germline V gene encodes CDR1 SEHNR and CDR2 FQNEAQ (reference sequence). The CDR3 is made up of 13 amino acids. Here the CDR3 DNA reads TGTGCCAGCAGCTTCGGGGTACAAGAGACCCAGTACTTC. Protein product: CASSFGVQETQYF.

In the case of this clonotype: Being one base from a much bigger clone, this may be a read error. The chain is built from TRBV6-1 and TRBJ2-3, with a possible D match to TRBD2 (5 bases). The CDR3 is 15 amino acids. V was pared by 5 bases and J by 2 bases, with 14 bases between. Germline-derived CDR1 and CDR2 are MNHNS and SASEGT. The CDR3 region is CASSMTGYDTDTQYF. CDR3 coding DNA: TGTGCCAGCAGTATGACGGGATACGACACAGATACGCAGTATTTT.